This entry lists 23 T cell receptor beta chains sequenced from one sample in a study of blood T cell repertoires in COVID-19. Sequencing was performed with immunoSEQ multiplex PCR; in TCRdb, only in-frame clones are kept and a portion is missing. The sample lists about 51,000 clones, about 86% occurring once. Specimen: peripheral blood. These receptors originate from a man older than 75 with active COVID-19.

This rearrangement joins TRBV18 to TRBJ2-3; a weak D match, TRBD2 (6 bases). The CDR3 runs 13 residues. Germline V gene data show CDR1 as KGHSH and CDR2 as LQKENI. V was shortened by 6 bases and J by 0 bases, with 7 bases between the two germline ends. The CDR3 reads CASSEGSTDTQYF. The CDR3 region has the DNA TGTGCCAGCTCGGAGGGGAGCACAGATACGCAGTATTTT.

This CDR3 is CASSIVAGGNIQYF. The DNA of the CDR3 is TGTGCCAGTAGTATAGTGGCAGGGGGGAACATTCAGTACTTC. The chain combines TRBV19 with TRBJ2-4; a weak D match, TRBD1 (7 bases). Trimming left V 1 base short and J 7 bases short, with 11 bases between. The CDR3 loop spans 14 amino acids. Germline V gene sequence: CDR1 LNHDA, CDR2 SQIVND (reference sequence).

This chain uses TRBV6-2 or TRBV6-3 with TRBJ2-5, with 9 nucleotides matching TRBD2. Germline CDR1 and CDR2: MNHEY and SVGEGT. J was trimmed by 1 base and V by 0 bases; bases with no gene match: 3. The CDR3 has 16 amino acids. CDR3 sequence (DNA): TGTGCCAGCAGTTACTCGCGGGAGGGGTCCCAAGAGACCCAGTACTTC. This codes for CASSYSREGSQETQYF.

On this clone itself: The junction does not match germline at one end; this may be a read error. The V gene is TRBV29-1, the J gene TRBJ2-3; 9 bases line up with TRBD2. The germline V gene encodes CDR1 SQVTM and CDR2 ANQGSEA. The CDR3 extends over 11 amino acids. In DNA, the CDR3 is TGCAGCGTTTATACTCAGGGGACTAGCCGATTT. Translating gives CSVYTQGTSRF.

In its sample, this clone was seen once. The CDR3 nucleotides read TGTGCCAGCAGCGTCCTCTCTAGCGGGGGATACGAGCAGTACTTC. It yields the protein CASSVLSSGGYEQYF. This chain links TRBV9 with TRBJ2-7, with 10 bases identical to TRBD2. The CDR3 is 15 residues long. Germline CDR1 SGDLS, CDR2 YYNGEE. Germline trimming cut 2 bases from V and 4 bases from J; bases unmatched to any gene: 6.

This chain joins TRBV5-4 and TRBJ2-5; 7 bases line up with TRBD2. V lost 4 bases and J lost 3; bases outside the gene matches: 3. The germline gives CDR1 SGHNT, CDR2 YYREEE (reference sequence). CDR3 length equals 13 residues. DNA for the CDR3: TGTGCCAGCAGCCCCCGGGAGGAAGAGACCCAGTACTTC. Encoded protein: CASSPREEETQYF.

CDR3 loop: CASSQQWTGTYEQYF. DNA of the CDR3: TGCGCCAGCAGCCAACAATGGACAGGGACCTACGAGCAGTACTTC. The chain recombines TRBV4-3 with TRBJ2-7; 8 nucleotides align to TRBD1. This CDR3 comprises 15 residues. With 2 bases clipped from V and 2 bases from J, the junction kept 5 bases outside the gene matches. The germline V gene encodes CDR1 LGHNA and CDR2 YSLEER.

The chain carries TRBV21-1 and TRBJ2-7; TRBD2 is taken as the D call from the table, unchecked against the DNA. TRBV21-1 is a documented pseudogene. This CDR3 is built from 17 residues. CDR3 coding DNA: TGTGCCAGCAGCAAAGAGGCGGCGGGAGAGGGTAGCTACGAGCAGTACTTC. Amino acids: CASSKEAAGEGSYEQYF.

The chain uses TRBV12-3 or TRBV12-4 and TRBJ1-2, with D uncertain. Between the trimmed V and J ends, which lost 8 bases and 0 bases, there was a span of 7 bases. The CDR3 length is 12 residues. The CDR3 nucleotides read TGTGCCAGCCTGCGATCTAACTATGGCTACACCTTC. Translated: CASLRSNYGYTF.

V usage is TRBV7-9 and J usage is TRBJ2-5; D possibly corresponds to TRBD1 (5 bases). CDR1 and CDR2 (germline): SEHNR, FQNEAQ (reference sequence). V lost 10 bases to trimming and J lost 5 bases, with 11 bases between them. This CDR3 is built from 11 residues. CDR3 coding DNA: TGTGCCACCCAGGGTGTTGAGACCCAGTACTTC. Translation: CATQGVETQYF.

The CDR3 protein is CASSSQTSTDTQYF. DNA of the CDR3: TGTGCCAGCTCATCTCAAACTAGCACAGATACGCAGTATTTT. The chain is built from TRBV18 and TRBJ2-3; D uncertain. Germline V gives CDR1 KGHSH, CDR2 LQKENI. The CDR3 runs to 14 residues. V was clipped by 5 bases and J by 0 bases, with 9 bases between them. The full variable domain, completed using reference TRBV18 and TRBJ2-3, is NAGVMQNPRHLVRRRGQEARLRCSPMKGHSHVYWYRQLPEEGLKFMVYLQKENIIDESGMPKERFSAEFPKEGPSILRIQQVVRGDSAAYFCASSSQTSTDTQYFGPGTRLTVL.

This chain links TRBV28 with TRBJ1-1; 7 bases match TRBD1. The CDR3 extends over 14 amino acids. Germline V lookup: CDR1 MDHEN, CDR2 SYDVKM. V dropped 5 bases and J dropped 5; count of bases not matched to a gene: 8. CDR3 DNA: TGTGCCAGCAGTGGCCAGGGGGTAGGGACTGAAGCTTTCTTT. This gives the protein CASSGQGVGTEAFF.

The chain combines TRBV18 with TRBJ1-3; weak D call: TRBD1 (6 bases). Germline CDR1 KGHSH, CDR2 LQKENI. Trimming left V 1 base short and J 3 bases short, with 10 bases between. The CDR3 covers 15 residues. The chain's CDR3 is CASSPRQALGNTIYF. DNA for the CDR3: TGTGCCAGCTCACCACGACAGGCACTTGGAAACACCATATATTTT.

This rearrangement joins TRBV5-4 to TRBJ2-3, with unresolved D. The germline V gene has CDR1 SGHNT and CDR2 YYREEE (reference sequence). V was cut by 8 bases and J by 1 base, with 14 bases left in between. The CDR3 covers 14 residues. CDR3 in amino acids: CASQRGERTDTQYF. In nucleotides, the CDR3 is TGTGCCAGTCAACGAGGTGAACGCACAGATACGCAGTATTTT. Filled out from reference TRBV5-4 and TRBJ2-3, the complete variable domain reads ETGVTQSPTHLIKTRGQQVTLRCSSQSGHNTVSWYQQALGQGPQFIFQYYREEENGRGNFPPRFSGLQFPNYSSELNVNALELDDSALYLCASQRGERTDTQYFGPGTRLTVL.

V is TRBV9 and J is TRBJ2-1; D not certain. Between the trimmed V and J ends, which lost 0 bases and 2 bases, there was a span of 9 bases. The CDR3 contains 15 residues. Looked up from germline, CDR1 is SGDLS and CDR2 is YYNGEE. The CDR3 region is CASSVGHPTYNEQFF. CDR3 bases: TGTGCCAGCAGCGTAGGACACCCAACCTACAATGAGCAGTTCTTC. The full variable domain, with the rest looked up from reference TRBV9 and TRBJ2-1, is DSGVTQTPKHLITATGQRVTLRCSPRSGDLSVYWYQQSLDQGLQFLIQYYNGEERAKGNILERFSAQQFPDLHSELNLSSLELGDSALYFCASSVGHPTYNEQFFGPGTRLTVL.

The gene calls are TRBV18 and TRBJ2-1; the match to TRBD1 covers 7 bases. The CDR3 is 15 amino acids. Germline CDR1 KGHSH, CDR2 LQKENI. The V segment lost 4 bases and the J segment 2 bases; nucleotides outside the gene matches: 5. The CDR3 region is CASSLTGQTYNEQFF. In DNA, the CDR3 is TGTGCCAGCTCACTAACGGGACAGACCTACAATGAGCAGTTCTTC.

The chain couples TRBV6-5 to TRBJ1-2; no clear D gene. V was pared by 2 bases and J by 8 bases, with 12 bases between. CDR1 and CDR2 (germline): MNHEY, SVGAGI. This CDR3 has 13 amino acids. CDR3 residues: CASSYGGRGGYTF. CDR3 DNA sequence: TGTGCCAGCAGTTACGGCGGCAGAGGAGGCTACACCTTC.

The rearrangement joins TRBV4-3 to TRBJ1-2, with TRBD1 matching over 10 bases. The CDR3 has 14 residues. Germline V lookup: CDR1 LGHNA, CDR2 YSLEER. The ends lost 4 bases at V and 2 bases at J; junction bases unmatched: 1. The CDR3 sequence: CASSLDRGNYGYTF. The CDR3 region has the DNA TGCGCCAGCAGCCTGGACAGGGGGAACTATGGCTACACCTTC.

V gene TRBV27 combines with J gene TRBJ1-4; 9 positions agree with TRBD1. The V and J ends lost 6 bases and 0 bases, in that order; junction bases with no gene match: 5. CDR3 length: 16 residues. Germline V gene data show CDR1 as MNHEY and CDR2 as SMNVEV (reference sequence). The CDR3 DNA reads as TGTGCCAGCAGGCCGACAGGGGGGGCAACTAATGAAAAACTGTTTTTT. Translation: CASRPTGGATNEKLFF.

The rearrangement links TRBV24-1 to TRBJ2-2; 8 nucleotides agree with TRBD1. V gave up 5 bases and J gave up 1 base; unmatched junction bases: 2. The germline gives CDR1 KGHDR, CDR2 SFDVKD. The CDR3 covers 15 residues. The CDR3 here is CATSVGQGNTGELFF. The CDR3 DNA is TGTGCCACCAGTGTCGGACAGGGGAACACCGGGGAGCTGTTTTTT.

This chain joins TRBV20-1 and TRBJ2-7; 7 bases fit TRBD2. The J segment lost 0 bases and the V segment lost 3 bases, leaving 17 bases of the junction unmatched. Germline V gene sequence: CDR1 DFQATT, CDR2 SNEGSKA (reference sequence). This CDR3 spans 18 amino acids. The CDR3 spells CSASNPLASGGFSYEQYF. The CDR3 DNA sequence: TGCAGTGCTAGTAACCCTCTGGCTAGCGGCGGGTTCTCCTACGAGCAGTACTTC.

This clone was picked up a small number of times. The V call is TRBV7-2, the J call TRBJ1-6; no definite D call. Germline CDR1 is SGHTA and CDR2 is FQGNSA. CDR3 size: 15 residues. V lost 2 bases to trimming and J lost 5 bases, with 10 bases between them. CDR3 coding DNA: TGTGCCAGCAGCTTACAGTCCGTGAATAATTCACCCCTCCACTTT. This codes for CASSLQSVNNSPLHF.

This rearrangement joins TRBV27 to TRBJ2-2; TRBD2 agrees at 10 bases. CDR3 length: 17 residues. The germline CDR1 and CDR2 sequences are MNHEY and SMNVEV (reference sequence). V shed 3 bases and J 0 bases; nucleotides not matched to a gene: 4. The CDR3 DNA reads TGTGCCAGCAGTTTTTCTAGCGGGGGCACGAACACCGGGGAGCTGTTTTTT. Protein sequence: CASSFSSGGTNTGELFF.